Presented here are 32 T cell receptor beta chains from one specimen sequenced in a study of regulatory T cells in long-lasting Graves disease (dated by TCRdb to the early 2020s). Explained via the paper, the time point label denotes: newly diagnosed GD, antithyroid drugs for less than 3 months. For both TCR sequencing and RNA sequencing, RNA was extracted from PBMCs using TRIzol. Receptor libraries were prepared by multiplex PCR. The run used an Illumina HiSeq 4000. iRepertoire HTBI primers and Arm-PCR amplification of CDR3 regions were used to construct TCR beta libraries. The raw public data were reprocessed by TCRdb itself: fastp quality trimming at Q25, MiXCR clonotype calling, in-frame beta chains only. Rows are combined by CDR3 protein, so each entry shows the most common genes and DNA. The sample contains approximately 270,000 distinct CDR3 sequences, roughly 18% of them found a single time. The biggest ten clones account for around 15% of the sample.

The same sample was also studied in work on T cells in Graves' hyperthyroidism and ophthalmopathy.

Sequenced material: peripheral blood mononuclear cells (PBMCs), taken at new diagnosis, from a patient treated with antithyroid drugs. The receptors here all came from a woman aged 30 to 39 with Graves disease. Donor details come from another sample of the same person, matched by shared clones.

This clonotype was recorded many times. V and J are TRBV6-5 and TRBJ1-3; D unresolved. V lost 2 bases, J lost 7 bases, and 12 bases lay in between. This CDR3 has 14 amino acids. The germline CDR1 and CDR2 sequences are MNHEY and SVGAGI. The CDR3 loop reads CASSYKGRYNTIYF. CDR3 sequence (DNA): TGTGCCAGCAGTTACAAGGGCAGATACAACACCATATATTTT.

As to this clonotype: A read error is possible here, since a much larger clone lies one base away. V usage is TRBV6-5 and J usage is TRBJ2-3; TRBD1 aligns across 7 bases. After removal of 1 base from V and 4 bases from J, the junction contained 5 bases not matched to a gene. The length of the CDR3 is 15 residues. Germline assignment: CDR1 MNHEY and CDR2 SVGAGI. The CDR3: CASSYFRDSPDTQYF. The CDR3, as DNA: TGTGCCAGCAGTTACTTCCGGGACAGCCCAGATACGCAGTATTTT.

This clonotype was seen repeatedly, ten times or more. The gene calls are TRBV7-2 and TRBJ1-6; 7 nucleotides line up with TRBD1. With V trimmed by 5 bases and J by 9 bases, 10 bases remained unmatched. The CDR3 loop spans 15 amino acids. Germline-derived CDR1 and CDR2 are SGHTA and FQGNSA. CDR3 in DNA: TGTGCCAGCAGCCCCGTCGGGGACAGAGGTTCACCCCTCCACTTT. This gives the protein CASSPVGDRGSPLHF.

The rearrangement joins TRBV5-1 to TRBJ2-2, with TRBD2 as a possible D gene (6 bases). Germline CDR1 is SGHRS and CDR2 is YFSETQ. This CDR3 has 16 amino acids. Trimming pared 4 bases from V and 6 bases from J, leaving 19 bases between. In DNA form, the CDR3 reads TGCGCCAGCAGCGCCTTGGACGGGAGTTTTGCCGGGGAGCTGTTTTTT. This translates into CASSALDGSFAGELFF.

This clonotype was recorded many times. CDR3 DNA: TGCAGTGCTAGGACCGGGGGTAGCTCCTACAATGAGCAGTTCTTC. Its protein is CSARTGGSSYNEQFF. This chain connects TRBV20-1 to TRBJ2-1; a possible D gene is TRBD2 (6 bases). Germline V gene sequence: CDR1 DFQATT, CDR2 SNEGSKA (reference sequence). Trimming shortened V by 3 bases and J by 0 bases, and 12 bases separated the two germline ends. This CDR3 comprises 15 residues.

This clonotype appeared many times. The chain links TRBV6-1 to TRBJ1-6, with no clear D. The germline V gene encodes CDR1 MNHNS and CDR2 SASEGT. CDR3 length: 12 residues. Trimming pared 7 bases from V and 9 bases from J, leaving 10 bases between. The DNA of the CDR3 is TGTGCCAGCAATACTCTGACTTCACCCCTCCACTTT. It encodes CASNTLTSPLHF.

V is TRBV6-1 and J is TRBJ2-3; no clear D gene. With 7 bases removed from V and 3 bases from J, the gap between germline ends came to 11 bases. The CDR3 is made up of 13 amino acids. The germline gives CDR1 MNHNS, CDR2 SASEGT. The CDR3 coding sequence is TGTGCCAGCACCAACTCATGGACAGATACGCAGTATTTT. This encodes CASTNSWTDTQYF.

This clonotype has ten or more counts. The CDR3 spells CASSYSIRYTEAFF. CDR3 DNA: TGTGCCAGCAGTTACTCGATAAGGTACACTGAAGCTTTCTTT. The V and J genes are TRBV6-5 and TRBJ1-1; no clear D gene. Trimming removed 0 bases at V and 3 bases at J, with 8 bases between. The CDR3 has 14 amino acids. Germline V gene sequence: CDR1 MNHEY, CDR2 SVGAGI.

Turning to this clonotype: One end of the junction does not line up with germline, which may come from a read error. The rearrangement links TRBV12-3 or TRBV12-4 to TRBJ1-3; maybe TRBD1 (5 bases). This CDR3 is 15 amino acids long. CDR3: CAGSFRELSGNTIYF. The CDR3 nucleotides read TGTGCCGGCAGTTTCAGGGAGTTGAGTGGAAACACCATATATTTT.

This clonotype was seen many times. The rearrangement links TRBV6-2 or TRBV6-3 to TRBJ1-2; D call uncertain. The CDR3 is made up of 13 amino acids. The germline V gene encodes CDR1 MNHEY and CDR2 SVGEGT. Trimming removed 2 bases from V and 5 bases from J, with 9 bases in between. CDR3 bases: TGTGCCAGCAGTTACGGTCCGGGGTATGGCTACACCTTC. This encodes CASSYGPGYGYTF.

This clonotype was seen repeatedly, ten times or more. The chain combines TRBV20-1 with TRBJ1-6; D possibly corresponds to TRBD1 (5 bases). Germline CDR1 and CDR2: DFQATT and SNEGSKA (reference sequence). CDR3 length: 12 amino acids. Trimming stripped 2 bases from V and 7 bases from J, with 6 bases between. The CDR3 protein is CSARRGNSPLHF. The DNA of the CDR3 is TGCAGTGCTAGACGGGGGAATTCACCCCTCCACTTT.

The rearrangement joins TRBV28 to TRBJ1-5; no reliable D call. The CDR3 is made up of 12 amino acids. The germline V gene encodes CDR1 MDHEN and CDR2 SYDVKM. The germline V and J ends were trimmed by 2 bases and 5 bases, with 4 bases remaining between them. In DNA, the CDR3 is TGTGCCAGCAGTTTAGCAGATCAGCCCCAGCATTTT. It is translated as CASSLADQPQHF.

This clonotype came up many times. The chain joins TRBV27 to TRBJ1-2, with 7 bases aligning to TRBD1. The length of the CDR3 is 13 residues. Germline assignment: CDR1 MNHEY and CDR2 SMNVEV (reference sequence). J was trimmed by 7 bases and V by 7 bases; bases with no gene match: 9. The CDR3 is CASTDGAGGGYTF. CDR3 DNA: TGTGCCAGCACCGACGGGGCAGGGGGTGGCTACACCTTC.

With regard to this clonotype: This may stem from a read error, because a much larger clone lies one nucleotide away. The chain joins TRBV27 to TRBJ2-7; 8 bases match TRBD1. CDR3 size: 16 residues. CDR1 and CDR2 from the germline V gene are MNHEY and SMNVEV (reference sequence). CDR3 bases: TGTGCCACCAGTACCTCCCAGGGGGCCTTAAAACATGAGCAGTACTTC. This translates into CATSTSQGALKHEQYF.

Worth noting for this clonotype: With a much larger clone just one base away, this may be a read error. The chain links TRBV4-1 to TRBJ1-2, with D maybe TRBD1 (5 bases). This CDR3 region has 18 residues. Germline loops: CDR1 MGHRA, CDR2 YSYEKL. The CDR3 DNA follows: TGCGCCAGCAGCCAACCCACTAGAGTCGCGGGGGAACGGGGTGGCTGCACCTTC. It translates to CASSQPTRVAGERGGCTF.

This clonotype was observed at least ten times. V and J are TRBV3-1 and TRBJ2-3; D may be TRBD1 (6 bases). The CDR3 has 14 residues. Germline V gene lookup returns CDR1 LGHDT and CDR2 YNNKEL (reference sequence). Trimming stripped 5 bases from V and 5 bases from J, with 14 bases between. The CDR3 DNA is TGTGCCAGCAGCAAGGGAGTACAGGGAGATACGCAGTATTTT. Encoded protein: CASSKGVQGDTQYF.

The chain carries TRBV19 and TRBJ2-5, with D possibly being TRBD1 (6 bases). With 3 bases removed from V and 10 bases from J, the gap between germline ends came to 9 bases. The CDR3 contains 11 residues. CDR1 is LNHDA and CDR2 is SQIVND in the germline V gene (reference sequence). DNA of the CDR3: TGTGCCAGTAGTATTAGGGGGAACCAGTACTTC. Protein: CASSIRGNQYF.

The chain employs TRBV7-8 and TRBJ1-6, with 9 bases matching TRBD1. Unmatched junction bases numbered 4, after V lost 5 bases and J lost 8 bases. CDR3 size: 14 residues. The germline CDR1 and CDR2 sequences are SGHVS and FQNEAQ. The CDR3: CASSPGTGYSPLHF. The CDR3 DNA reads as TGTGCCAGCAGCCCCGGGACAGGGTATTCACCCCTCCACTTT.

The V call is TRBV12-3 or TRBV12-4, the J call TRBJ1-1; TRBD1 might be the D (6 bases). The CDR3 runs 13 residues. V was shortened by 8 bases and J by 2 bases, with 12 bases between the two germline ends. The CDR3 region is CASAGVLNTEAFF. The CDR3 DNA reads TGTGCCAGCGCAGGGGTACTAAACACTGAAGCTTTCTTT.

This clonotype has at least ten counts. The chain combines TRBV18 with TRBJ1-1, with D tentatively TRBD1 (6 bases). V dropped 3 bases and J dropped 3 bases, with 14 bases sitting between them. The germline V gene encodes CDR1 KGHSH and CDR2 LQKENI. CDR3 length equals 15 residues. The CDR3 sequence: CASSPSDGGDTEAFF. CDR3 coding DNA: TGTGCCAGCTCACCGTCGGACGGGGGCGACACTGAAGCTTTCTTT.

This clonotype has at least ten counts. J is TRBJ1-2 and V is TRBV20-1, with D maybe TRBD1 (5 bases). Germline V gene data show CDR1 as DFQATT and CDR2 as SNEGSKA (reference sequence). The CDR3 runs to 12 residues. Trimming removed 6 bases from V and 4 bases from J, with 12 bases in between. The CDR3 is CSASIRGYGYTF. The CDR3 DNA follows: TGCAGTGCGAGTATTAGGGGCTATGGCTACACCTTC.

This clonotype was seen ten or more times. The chain carries TRBV6-9 and TRBJ2-6; D might be TRBD2 (6 bases). Trimming stripped 3 bases from V and 0 bases from J, with 18 bases between. Germline V gene lookup returns CDR1 MNHGY and CDR2 SVAAGI. The CDR3 has 19 residues. This CDR3 is CASSYLGGAVHSGANVLTF. The DNA of the CDR3 is TGTGCCAGCAGTTACCTCGGAGGGGCCGTCCACTCTGGGGCCAACGTCCTGACTTTC.

This chain connects TRBV11-2 to TRBJ2-3, with TRBD2 matching over 10 bases. V lost 6 bases and J lost 2; bases outside the gene matches: 5. The germline V gene encodes CDR1 SGHAT and CDR2 FQNNGV. This CDR3 has 15 amino acids. CDR3 sequence (DNA): TGTGCCAGCAGAACCCTAGCGGGGGACACAGATACGCAGTATTTT. This translates into CASRTLAGDTDTQYF.

In its sample, this clonotype was seen many times. The chain couples TRBV24-1 to TRBJ2-2; 7 nucleotides align to TRBD1. After removal of 9 bases from V and 0 bases from J, the junction contained 3 bases not matched to a gene. CDR1 is KGHDR, CDR2 SFDVKD, per germline. The CDR3 contains 14 residues. CDR3 DNA: TGTGCCACCGAGGGACAGACGAACACCGGGGAGCTGTTTTTT. Residues: CATEGQTNTGELFF.

This clonotype was counted ten times or more. The chain employs TRBV7-2 and TRBJ1-2, with D uncertain. CDR1 SGHTA and CDR2 FQGNSA come from the germline V gene. The CDR3 totals 11 residues. Between the trimmed V and J ends, which lost 5 bases and 4 bases, there was a span of 5 bases. For the CDR3, the DNA is TGTGCCAGCAGCCAGGCCTATGGCTACACCTTC. Amino acid sequence: CASSQAYGYTF.

The chain couples TRBV4-1 to TRBJ1-4; D is ambiguous. CDR3 length: 12 amino acids. Per germline, CDR1 MGHRA and CDR2 YSYEKL. V lost 0 bases to trimming and J lost 13 bases, with 9 bases between them. The CDR3 region is CASSQEEETLFF. CDR3 nucleotides: TGCGCCAGCAGCCAAGAGGAGGAGACACTGTTTTTT.

This clonotype was seen at least ten times. This sequence joins TRBV12-3 or TRBV12-4 and TRBJ2-5; D remains unclear. The CDR3 has 11 amino acids. V lost 4 bases, J lost 5 bases, and 5 bases lay in between. CDR3 in amino acids: CASSSSETQYF. The CDR3 DNA is TGTGCCAGCAGTTCGTCCGAGACCCAGTACTTC.

This clonotype has ten or more counts. The chain couples TRBV27 to TRBJ1-1; D unresolved. Between the trimmed V and J ends, which lost 2 bases and 5 bases, there was a span of 12 bases. CDR1 and CDR2 (germline): MNHEY, SMNVEV (reference sequence). The CDR3 totals 14 residues. CDR3 protein: CASSLDFGVTEAFF. CDR3 coding DNA: TGTGCCAGCAGTTTAGACTTTGGGGTAACTGAAGCTTTCTTT.

In DNA, the CDR3 is TGTGCCAGTAGTGCCCCCGGGACAGGGGGGAAGGAGCAGTACTTC. Its translation: CASSAPGTGGKEQYF. The chain joins TRBV19 to TRBJ2-7; 11 bases fit TRBD1. Per the germline V gene, CDR1 is LNHDA and CDR2 is SQIVND (reference sequence). Trimming at V came to 5 bases and at J to 7 bases, leaving 10 bases not matched to a gene. This CDR3 contains 15 residues.

This clonotype appeared many times. V gene TRBV12-3 or TRBV12-4 combines with J gene TRBJ1-1, with D maybe TRBD1 (6 bases). This CDR3 has 15 amino acids. V shed 5 bases and J shed 1 base, with 14 bases lying between them. Here the CDR3 DNA reads TGTGCCAGCAGTGCACAGGGTTTCAGGAACACTGAAGCTTTCTTT. Amino acids: CASSAQGFRNTEAFF.

This clonotype was counted only a few times. The rearrangement joins TRBV7-9 to TRBJ2-3; 10 bases line up with TRBD2. V lost 5 bases, J lost 4 bases, and 9 bases stayed unmatched. The length of the CDR3 is 16 residues. Germline lookup yields CDR1 SEHNR and CDR2 FQNEAQ (reference sequence). CDR3 sequence (DNA): TGTGCCAGCAGCCCACCTAGCGGGGGATTCCCAGATACGCAGTATTTT. This encodes CASSPPSGGFPDTQYF.

This clonotype has at least ten counts. The chain couples TRBV5-1 to TRBJ2-3, with D tentatively TRBD1 or TRBD2 (5 bases each). V was trimmed by 1 base and J by 0 bases, leaving 15 bases between them. The CDR3 totals 17 residues. Looked up from germline, CDR1 is SGHRS and CDR2 is YFSETQ. The CDR3 DNA follows: TGCGCCAGCAGCTTGAGGGAAGTGGGGGTTAGCACAGATACGCAGTATTTT. Translation gives CASSLREVGVSTDTQYF.